The 14 T cell receptor beta chains given below trace back to one sample, sequenced in a study of blood T cell repertoires in COVID-19. The assay was immunoSEQ multiplex PCR, and TCRdb's table has in-frame clones only and misses some. In the table there are about 64,000 clones, approximately 85% of which are singletons. What was sequenced was peripheral blood. The receptors derive from an older woman with COVID-19, enrolled during active disease.

This chain connects TRBV11-3 to TRBJ2-1; no definite D call. This CDR3 has 15 amino acids. Between the trimmed V and J ends, which lost 5 bases and 0 bases, there was a span of 11 bases. Germline V gene data show CDR1 as SGHNT and CDR2 as YENEEA. The CDR3 is CASSPIDSSYNEQFF. CDR3 sequence (DNA): TGTGCCAGCAGCCCCATAGACTCCTCCTACAATGAGCAGTTCTTC. Full variable domain (outside the CDR3, taken from reference TRBV11-3 and TRBJ2-1): EAGVVQSPRYKIIEKKQPVAFWCNPISGHNTLYWYLQNLGQGPELLIRYENEEAVDDSQLPKDRFSAERLKGVDSTLKIQPAELGDSAVYLCASSPIDSSYNEQFFGPGTRLTVL.

The chain employs TRBV4-1 and TRBJ2-7, with TRBD1 as a possible D gene (6 bases). Per germline, CDR1 MGHRA and CDR2 YSYEKL. The CDR3 extends over 14 amino acids. V dropped 5 bases and J dropped 5 bases, with 16 bases sitting between them. CDR3 nucleotides: TGCGCCAGCAGCAACGACCCAGGGGTGGACGAGCAGTACTTC. Translation: CASSNDPGVDEQYF.

This clone was seen a handful of times. The V and J genes are TRBV18 and TRBJ2-1, with TRBD1 matching 8 bases. V dropped 3 bases and J dropped 8; count of bases not matched to a gene: 3. The CDR3 extends over 13 amino acids. Germline loops: CDR1 KGHSH, CDR2 LQKENI. CDR3 in amino acids: CASSPAGGDEQFF. In DNA, the CDR3 is TGTGCCAGCTCACCCGCAGGGGGCGATGAGCAGTTCTTC.

A single count supports this clone. The genes are TRBV5-1 and TRBJ1-1; 8 bases agree with TRBD1. The CDR3 is 13 amino acids. Germline CDR1 is SGHRS and CDR2 is YFSETQ. J gave up 4 bases and V 4 bases, and 3 bases lay outside the gene matches. CDR3 DNA sequence: TGCGCCAGCAGCACGGGACAGGCCACTGAAGCTTTCTTT. Amino acids: CASSTGQATEAFF.

This sequence joins TRBV10-3 and TRBJ2-3; no definite D call. There are 12 residues in the CDR3. From germline, CDR1 is ENHRY and CDR2 SYGVKD. Trimming took off 10 bases at V and 1 base at J, with 9 bases between the two ends. CDR3 sequence: CATAPGTDTQYF. Written as DNA, the CDR3 is TGTGCCACCGCTCCGGGCACAGATACGCAGTATTTT.

This clone appeared a few times. One end of the junction does not line up with germline, which may come from a read error. The gene calls are TRBV6-5 and TRBJ1-1; possible D gene TRBD1, 5 bases. Germline lookup yields CDR1 MNHEY and CDR2 SVGAGI. This CDR3 region has 13 residues. CDR3 DNA sequence: TGTGCCTGCAGAAATCAGGGTGAGACTGAAGCTTTCTTT. This encodes CACRNQGETEAFF.

The J gene is TRBJ2-5, the V gene TRBV30; TRBD1 might be the D (6 bases). Trimming took off 0 bases at V and 5 bases at J, with 13 bases between the two ends. Germline V lookup: CDR1 GTSNPN, CDR2 SVGIG (reference sequence). CDR3 size: 14 residues. The CDR3 reads CAWSVTGSEETQYF. CDR3 DNA: TGTGCCTGGAGTGTAACAGGGTCTGAGGAGACCCAGTACTTC.

The rearrangement uses TRBV10-3 and TRBJ1-5, with 8 bases matching TRBD1. CDR1 is ENHRY and CDR2 is SYGVKD in the germline V gene. V dropped 10 bases and J dropped 2; count of bases not matched to a gene: 10. CDR3 length equals 15 residues. CDR3: CATQVGQGGNQPQHF. In DNA form, the CDR3 reads TGTGCCACACAGGTTGGACAGGGTGGCAATCAGCCCCAGCATTTT.

V and J are TRBV7-6 and TRBJ1-4; D remains ambiguous. The V end lost 1 base, the J end lost 2 bases, and 11 bases lay between the germline ends. Germline V lookup: CDR1 SGHVS, CDR2 FNYEAQ. The CDR3 is 16 amino acids. Here the CDR3 DNA reads TGTGCCAGCAGCTTAGAGTTAGACAATACTAATGAAAAACTGTTTTTT. This codes for CASSLELDNTNEKLFF.

In its sample, this clone was seen once. This chain uses TRBV14 with TRBJ2-3; no firm D call. Looked up from germline, CDR1 is SGHDN and CDR2 is FVKESK. This CDR3 contains 14 residues. Between the trimmed V and J ends, which lost 1 base and 0 bases, there was a span of 5 bases. Here the CDR3 DNA reads TGTGCCAGCAGCCAAGTTCCTAGCACAGATACGCAGTATTTT. As protein: CASSQVPSTDTQYF.

The chain combines TRBV18 with TRBJ2-3; D remains unclear. Germline-derived CDR1 and CDR2 are KGHSH and LQKENI. V was clipped by 0 bases and J by 4 bases, with 17 bases between them. The CDR3 contains 17 residues. The CDR3 loop reads CASSPPRGKGYADTQYF. Written as DNA, the CDR3 is TGTGCCAGCTCACCACCTAGAGGTAAAGGTTACGCAGATACGCAGTATTTT. The full variable domain, its missing parts supplied by reference TRBV18 and TRBJ2-3, is NAGVMQNPRHLVRRRGQEARLRCSPMKGHSHVYWYRQLPEEGLKFMVYLQKENIIDESGMPKERFSAEFPKEGPSILRIQQVVRGDSAAYFCASSPPRGKGYADTQYFGPGTRLTVL.

This clone was counted between two and nine times. This CDR3 is CASSPQEAGYGYTF. The CDR3 DNA follows: TGTGCCAGCAGCCCTCAAGAAGCCGGCTATGGCTACACCTTC. This sequence joins TRBV11-3 and TRBJ1-2; no reliable D call. Deletions cut 5 bases from V and 4 bases from J, with 14 bases between. This CDR3 has 14 amino acids. Per the germline V gene, CDR1 is SGHNT and CDR2 is YENEEA.

The chain combines TRBV11-3 with TRBJ2-3; D gene ambiguous. CDR1 is SGHNT, CDR2 YENEEA, per germline. CDR3 length: 11 amino acids. The V and J ends lost 3 bases and 5 bases respectively, with 3 bases between them. Written as DNA, the CDR3 is TGTGCCAGCAGCTTTCGAGATACGCAGTATTTT. It codes for CASSFRDTQYF.

This clone appeared a few times. This chain connects TRBV28 to TRBJ1-1; D not certain. V was clipped by 8 bases and J by 0 bases, with 13 bases between them. Germline CDR1 MDHEN, CDR2 SYDVKM. The CDR3 consists of 14 residues. The CDR3 protein is CASLPGVMNTEAFF. The CDR3 DNA sequence: TGTGCCAGCCTCCCAGGTGTTATGAACACTGAAGCTTTCTTT.